One and the same sample provided the 2 T cell receptor beta chains below, sequenced in a study of shared clonotypes between healthy human individuals. Sequencing used immunoSEQ multiplex PCR; TCRdb keeps in-frame clones, though not all of them. In the table there are more than 500,000 clones, about 96% of which are singletons. Sequences were obtained from naive CD4+ T cells sorted from blood. The subset was: CD45RA+ positively selected. These receptors all stem from a young woman in good health.

V gene TRBV13 combines with J gene TRBJ2-7; D not resolved. In germline, CDR1 is PRHDT, CDR2 FYEKMQ (reference sequence). CDR3 length: 8 residues. V lost 5 bases and J 9 bases, leaving 2 bases between the germline ends. The CDR3 loop is CASSLQYF. The CDR3 DNA is TGTGCCAGCAGCCTGCAGTACTTC.

This sequence joins TRBV27 and TRBJ1-3, with D possibly matching TRBD1 (5 bases). Trimming removed 6 bases at V and 2 bases at J, with 20 bases between. From germline, CDR1 is MNHEY and CDR2 SMNVEV (reference sequence). This CDR3 comprises 17 residues. The DNA of the CDR3 is TGTGCCAGCAGCTCGGGCAGGGATGGGTTGGCTGGAAACACCATATATTTT. Its translation is CASSSGRDGLAGNTIYF.